These T cell receptor beta chains were read from a single sample in a study of shared clonotypes between healthy human individuals. Some clones are missing from TCRdb's copy, which holds only in-frame ones; the method was immunoSEQ multiplex PCR. The repertoire consists of 800,000 to 950,000 clones, with 96% occurring once and the leading ten covering over 0.2%. Source material: naive CD8+ T cells sorted from blood. These receptors were taken from a young man in good health. CDR3s include the opening cysteine and the closing phenylalanine or tryptophan. The D gene is left open where the match is weak. Only part of the rows carry a size: once, few, many, or a class if the clone is expanded.

CDR3 DNA: TGTGCCAGCAGCCCCCCCCGGGAGAGGCCCTACAATGAGCAGTTCTTC; CDR3 protein: CASSPPRERPYNEQFF; clone size: NA; V gene: TRBV7-9; J gene: TRBJ2-1; CDR3 length: 16; D gene: NA
CDR3 DNA: TGTGCCAGCAGCTTCGCTAGCGGGCCCTACGAGCAGTACTTC; CDR3 protein: CASSFASGPYEQYF; clone size: NA; V gene: TRBV13; J gene: TRBJ2-7; CDR3 length: 14; D gene: TRBD2
CDR3 DNA: TGCAGTGCTAGAGATGAGCAGTTCTTC; CDR3 protein: CSARDEQFF; clone size: NA; V gene: TRBV20-1; J gene: TRBJ2-1; CDR3 length: 9; D gene: NA
CDR3 DNA: TGTGCCAGCAGCCGCTTACCGGGGCCGAACTACGAGCAGTACTTC; CDR3 protein: CASSRLPGPNYEQYF; clone size: NA; V gene: TRBV11-1; J gene: TRBJ2-7; CDR3 length: 15; D gene: NA
CDR3 DNA: TGTGCCAGCAGCCGGGACAGAAGGGGGTTGGGGGAAAAACTGTTTTTT; CDR3 protein: CASSRDRRGLGEKLFF; clone size: NA; V gene: TRBV5-6; J gene: TRBJ1-4; CDR3 length: 16; D gene: TRBD1
CDR3 DNA: TGCGCCAGCAGCCAGGGACTAGCTTCCCCCTCGGCCTACAATGAGCAGTTCTTC; CDR3 protein: CASSQGLASPSAYNEQFF; clone size: NA; V gene: TRBV4-1; J gene: TRBJ2-1; CDR3 length: 18; D gene: TRBD2
CDR3 DNA: TGTGCCAGCAGTTTAAGGGACAGGGGAGGCCCTGGGGCCAACGTCCTGACTTTC; CDR3 protein: CASSLRDRGGPGANVLTF; clone size: NA; V gene: TRBV28; J gene: TRBJ2-6; CDR3 length: 18; D gene: TRBD1
CDR3 DNA: TGTGCCGCAAGGGGAATCGGCAATCAGCCCCAGCATTTT; CDR3 protein: CAARGIGNQPQHF; clone size: NA; V gene: TRBV7-7; J gene: TRBJ1-5; CDR3 length: 13; D gene: NA
CDR3 DNA: TGTGCCAGCAGCACTGGGACAGGGTCAGATACGCAGTATTTT; CDR3 protein: CASSTGTGSDTQYF; clone size: NA; V gene: TRBV7-3; J gene: TRBJ2-3; CDR3 length: 14; D gene: TRBD1
CDR3 DNA: TGTGCCAGCAGCCGAAAGGTTCCCCCCTACAATGAGCAGTTCTTC; CDR3 protein: CASSRKVPPYNEQFF; clone size: NA; V gene: TRBV7-2; J gene: TRBJ2-1; CDR3 length: 15; D gene: NA
CDR3 DNA: TGTGCCAGTTCGGACGGCTACGAGCAGTACTTC; CDR3 protein: CASSDGYEQYF; clone size: NA; V gene: TRBV28; J gene: TRBJ2-7; CDR3 length: 11; D gene: NA
CDR3 DNA: TGTGCCAGCAGTCCCGGATTGACACTCTACGAGCAGTACTTC; CDR3 protein: CASSPGLTLYEQYF; clone size: NA; V gene: TRBV27; J gene: TRBJ2-7; CDR3 length: 14; D gene: NA
CDR3 DNA: TGTGCCAGCAGCTCGGAGGGGGGGGATACGCAGTATTTT; CDR3 protein: CASSSEGGDTQYF; clone size: NA; V gene: TRBV7-2; J gene: TRBJ2-3; CDR3 length: 13; D gene: NA
CDR3 DNA: TGTGCCAGCAAAGAGAAAGGGAATCAGCCCCAGCATTTT; CDR3 protein: CASKEKGNQPQHF; clone size: NA; V gene: TRBV6-5; J gene: TRBJ1-5; CDR3 length: 13; D gene: NA
CDR3 DNA: TGCAGCGTTGAAGATCAACAGCTAGAGACCCAGTACTTC; CDR3 protein: CSVEDQQLETQYF; clone size: NA; V gene: TRBV29-1; J gene: TRBJ2-5; CDR3 length: 13; D gene: NA
CDR3 DNA: TGTGCCAGCAGCCCGCGGACTAGCGGGAGGGGCTCCTACAATGAGCAGTTCTTC; CDR3 protein: CASSPRTSGRGSYNEQFF; clone size: NA; V gene: TRBV11-3; J gene: TRBJ2-1; CDR3 length: 18; D gene: TRBD2
CDR3 DNA: TGTGCCAGCAGCTTGGGGACGATAGGCACAGATACGCAGTATTTT; CDR3 protein: CASSLGTIGTDTQYF; clone size: NA; V gene: TRBV5-4; J gene: TRBJ2-3; CDR3 length: 15; D gene: NA
CDR3 DNA: TGTGCCAGCAGCCCAAGCCCGGGACAGGTTAACTCTGGGGCCAACGTCCTGACTTTC; CDR3 protein: CASSPSPGQVNSGANVLTF; clone size: NA; V gene: TRBV7-2; J gene: TRBJ2-6; CDR3 length: 19; D gene: TRBD1
CDR3 DNA: TGTGCCAGCAGCTTTCTGGTAGCGGGAACTAACAATGAGCAGTTCTTC; CDR3 protein: CASSFLVAGTNNEQFF; clone size: NA; V gene: TRBV28; J gene: TRBJ2-1; CDR3 length: 16; D gene: TRBD2
CDR3 DNA: TGTGCTAGTGGTCCGGGCCCAGCTGGAGAGCAGTACTTC; CDR3 protein: CASGPGPAGEQYF; clone size: NA; V gene: TRBV12-5; J gene: TRBJ2-7; CDR3 length: 13; D gene: NA
CDR3 DNA: TGTGCCAGTTCAAAGGGACAGGGGGCTTTTGAGCAGTTCTTC; CDR3 protein: CASSKGQGAFEQFF; clone size: NA; V gene: TRBV6-6; J gene: TRBJ2-1; CDR3 length: 14; D gene: TRBD1
CDR3 DNA: TGCAGCGCCGGACTAGCGGGGCTCAATGAGCAGTTCTTC; CDR3 protein: CSAGLAGLNEQFF; clone size: NA; V gene: TRBV29-1; J gene: TRBJ2-1; CDR3 length: 13; D gene: TRBD2
CDR3 DNA: TGCAGCGTTGAAGAGCTGGGGAGCCGGGTCCAAGAGACCCAGTACTTC; CDR3 protein: CSVEELGSRVQETQYF; clone size: NA; V gene: TRBV29-1; J gene: TRBJ2-5; CDR3 length: 16; D gene: NA
CDR3 DNA: TGTGCCAGCAAATGTCTCGGGGACTATTCATGGTGTTGGGAGCAGTACTTC; CDR3 protein: CASKCLGDYSWCWEQYF; clone size: once; V gene: TRBV27; J gene: TRBJ2-7; CDR3 length: 17; D gene: TRBD2
CDR3 DNA: TGTGCCAGCAGCTTAGGCCTGCGGGATCCCACCACATTTGAGCAGTTCTTC; CDR3 protein: CASSLGLRDPTTFEQFF; clone size: NA; V gene: TRBV13; J gene: TRBJ2-1; CDR3 length: 17; D gene: NA
CDR3 DNA: TGTGCCAGCAACTTTCCCCCAAGGACAGGGGACCTTAACTATGGCTACACCTTC; CDR3 protein: CASNFPPRTGDLNYGYTF; clone size: NA; V gene: TRBV7-9; J gene: TRBJ1-2; CDR3 length: 18; D gene: TRBD1
CDR3 DNA: TGTGCCAGCAGCTTGGCGGTCAGCGCTGAAGCTTTCTTT; CDR3 protein: CASSLAVSAEAFF; clone size: NA; V gene: TRBV5-6; J gene: TRBJ1-1; CDR3 length: 13; D gene: NA
CDR3 DNA: TGTGCCAGCAGCTTCGGCCCGCCGTTGAACACTGAAGCTTTCTTT; CDR3 protein: CASSFGPPLNTEAFF; clone size: NA; V gene: TRBV5-4; J gene: TRBJ1-1; CDR3 length: 15; D gene: NA
CDR3 DNA: TGTGCCAGCAGTGAAGCGGGAGGACGAGGGGCGCATCAGCCCCAGCATTTT; CDR3 protein: CASSEAGGRGAHQPQHF; clone size: NA; V gene: TRBV6-1; J gene: TRBJ1-5; CDR3 length: 17; D gene: NA
CDR3 DNA: TGTGCCAGCAGCTTAAGTGTTTTCCAGACCTACGAGCAGTACTTC; CDR3 protein: CASSLSVFQTYEQYF; clone size: NA; V gene: TRBV11-2; J gene: TRBJ2-7; CDR3 length: 15; D gene: NA
CDR3 DNA: TGTGCCAGCATCGGACTATCTTCGGACGAGCAGTACTTC; CDR3 protein: CASIGLSSDEQYF; clone size: NA; V gene: TRBV7-9; J gene: TRBJ2-7; CDR3 length: 13; D gene: NA
CDR3 DNA: TGCGCCAGCAGTGAAAGGAAATCTACAGATACGCAGTATTTT; CDR3 protein: CASSERKSTDTQYF; clone size: NA; V gene: TRBV10-1; J gene: TRBJ2-3; CDR3 length: 14; D gene: NA
CDR3 DNA: TGTGCCAGCAGCTTAGGAGGGACAGTGGCCTACAATGAGCAGTTCTTC; CDR3 protein: CASSLGGTVAYNEQFF; clone size: NA; V gene: TRBV7-8; J gene: TRBJ2-1; CDR3 length: 16; D gene: TRBD1
CDR3 DNA: TGCGCCAGCAGCCAAGCCCCAGATACGCAGTATTTT; CDR3 protein: CASSQAPDTQYF; clone size: NA; V gene: TRBV4-3; J gene: TRBJ2-3; CDR3 length: 12; D gene: NA
CDR3 DNA: TGTGCCAGCAGCCCGGGAGCCTACAATGAGCAGTTCTTC; CDR3 protein: CASSPGAYNEQFF; clone size: NA; V gene: TRBV9; J gene: TRBJ2-1; CDR3 length: 13; D gene: NA
CDR3 DNA: TGCAGCGTTGTTCTCTCCGAACTAGTGGCCAATGAGCAGTTCTTC; CDR3 protein: CSVVLSELVANEQFF; clone size: NA; V gene: TRBV29-1; J gene: TRBJ2-1; CDR3 length: 15; D gene: NA
CDR3 DNA: TGTGCCAGCAGCTTCGGTATAGATACGCAGTATTTT; CDR3 protein: CASSFGIDTQYF; clone size: NA; V gene: TRBV7-9; J gene: TRBJ2-3; CDR3 length: 12; D gene: NA
CDR3 DNA: TGTGCCAGCAGCGTAGAGGCCTTCGCGGGGGAGCAGTTCTTC; CDR3 protein: CASSVEAFAGEQFF; clone size: NA; V gene: TRBV9; J gene: TRBJ2-1; CDR3 length: 14; D gene: NA
CDR3 DNA: TGCAGCGTTGAAGGTCCAGGTGAAGTAGATGAGCAGTTCTTC; CDR3 protein: CSVEGPGEVDEQFF; clone size: NA; V gene: TRBV29-1; J gene: TRBJ2-1; CDR3 length: 14; D gene: NA
CDR3 DNA: TGTGCCAGCAGTGAAGCGGGACTAGCGTTATACGAGCAGTACTTC; CDR3 protein: CASSEAGLALYEQYF; clone size: NA; V gene: TRBV27; J gene: TRBJ2-7; CDR3 length: 15; D gene: TRBD2
CDR3 DNA: TGTGCCAGTAGTATCGTACTAGCAGACAATGAGCAGTTCTTC; CDR3 protein: CASSIVLADNEQFF; clone size: NA; V gene: TRBV19; J gene: TRBJ2-1; CDR3 length: 14; D gene: NA
CDR3 DNA: TGTGCCAGCAGTTTGGAGGGGGCCGGCTATGGCTACACCTTC; CDR3 protein: CASSLEGAGYGYTF; clone size: NA; V gene: TRBV28; J gene: TRBJ1-2; CDR3 length: 14; D gene: TRBD1
CDR3 DNA: TGTGCCAGCAGTTTATCGCCCCCCGCAGGACAGTACAATGAGCAGTTCTTC; CDR3 protein: CASSLSPPAGQYNEQFF; clone size: NA; V gene: TRBV27; J gene: TRBJ2-1; CDR3 length: 17; D gene: NA
CDR3 DNA: TGTGCCAGCTCAGATACAGGGGGTAGCAATCAGCCCCAGCATTTT; CDR3 protein: CASSDTGGSNQPQHF; clone size: NA; V gene: TRBV18; J gene: TRBJ1-5; CDR3 length: 15; D gene: TRBD1
CDR3 DNA: TGTGCCAGCAGTTTAGCCCCGGGACTAGCGGGATACGAGCAGTACTTC; CDR3 protein: CASSLAPGLAGYEQYF; clone size: once; V gene: TRBV27; J gene: TRBJ2-7; CDR3 length: 16; D gene: TRBD2
CDR3 DNA: TGCGCCAGCAGCCAAGATTTGGATTCCTCTCCTTACGAGCAGTACTTC; CDR3 protein: CASSQDLDSSPYEQYF; clone size: NA; V gene: TRBV4-1; J gene: TRBJ2-7; CDR3 length: 16; D gene: NA
CDR3 DNA: TGCGCCAGCAGCTTGTTCGTGACCGGGGAGCTGTTTTTT; CDR3 protein: CASSLFVTGELFF; clone size: NA; V gene: TRBV5-1; J gene: TRBJ2-2; CDR3 length: 13; D gene: NA